Following are 24 T cell receptor beta chains from one sample sequenced in a study of regulatory dendritic cells for organ transplantation. CFSE-labeled sorted T cells met regulatory or mature dendritic cells for less than 6 days. Only in-frame clones appear in the TCRdb table, and some are missing; sequencing was by immunoSEQ multiplex PCR. The profile shows 15,000 to 20,000 clones, approximately 80% of them singletons. For these TCRs, the target antigens are not known. What was sequenced was memory CD4+ T cells from blood cultured with regulatory dendritic cells. Subset indicated: CD45RO+ memory T cells. These receptors all come from a human donor in good health.

The chain combines TRBV28 with TRBJ2-1; 7 nucleotides agree with TRBD1. V shed 6 bases, J shed 4 bases, and the junction held 9 bases outside the gene matches. CDR1 and CDR2 from the germline V gene are MDHEN and SYDVKM. The CDR3 is 15 residues long. This CDR3 reads CASRLPGTAYNEQFF. Here the CDR3 DNA reads TGTGCCAGCAGGCTACCCGGGACAGCTTACAATGAGCAGTTCTTC.

This clone has just a few counts. Here the CDR3 DNA reads TGTGCCAGTAGTCCCGACGGGCGATTTGGCTACACCTTC. The encoded protein is CASSPDGRFGYTF. The chain has TRBV19 and TRBJ1-2, with no clear D. CDR1 and CDR2 from the germline V gene are LNHDA and SQIVND (reference sequence). CDR3 length: 13 residues. Between the trimmed V and J ends, which lost 5 bases and 7 bases, there was a span of 14 bases.

The chain carries TRBV10-1 and TRBJ2-3, with 7 positions matching TRBD2. This CDR3 spans 15 amino acids. Germline-derived CDR1 and CDR2 are WNHNN and SYGVQD (reference sequence). V gave up 4 bases and J gave up 4 bases; unmatched junction bases: 8. The CDR3 region is CASSAGGSGADTQYF. For the CDR3, the DNA is TGCGCCAGCAGTGCCGGCGGGAGCGGGGCAGATACGCAGTATTTT.

V is TRBV28 and J is TRBJ2-1; 10 nucleotides agree with TRBD2. The ends lost 4 bases at V and 12 bases at J; junction bases unmatched: 18. The CDR3 covers 17 residues. Germline lookup yields CDR1 MDHEN and CDR2 SYDVKM. The chain's CDR3 is CASSSPRALSGRVGQFF. The CDR3 DNA reads TGTGCCAGCAGTTCCCCTCGAGCGTTAAGCGGGAGGGTCGGGCAGTTCTTC.

This clone occurred once. The rearrangement links TRBV2 to TRBJ2-7, with D possibly TRBD2 on 5 matching bases. Germline V lookup: CDR1 SNHLY, CDR2 FYNNEI. V was cut by 7 bases and J by 6 bases, with 16 bases left in between. The CDR3 contains 13 residues. This CDR3 reads CASKGSPLGEQYF. CDR3 DNA sequence: TGTGCCAGCAAGGGTAGCCCACTAGGCGAGCAGTACTTC.

This chain links TRBV5-6 with TRBJ2-3; D gene unclear. The CDR3 extends over 13 amino acids. Germline assignment: CDR1 SGHDT and CDR2 YYEEEE. Trimming removed 0 bases at V and 10 bases at J, with 12 bases between. CDR3 residues: CASSLEEPSPQYF. The CDR3 DNA is TGTGCCAGCAGCTTGGAGGAGCCCTCCCCGCAGTATTTT.

The rearrangement uses TRBV9 and TRBJ2-7, with no clear D. Trimming left V 2 bases short and J 0 bases short, with 12 bases between. Per the germline V gene, CDR1 is SGDLS and CDR2 is YYNGEE. The CDR3 contains 15 residues. CDR3 in DNA: TGTGCCAGCAGCGTTTCTCCCCTAACCTCCTACGAGCAGTACTTC. This translates into CASSVSPLTSYEQYF.

The chain has TRBV11-2 and TRBJ2-3; TRBD2 matches at 8 bases. This CDR3 region has 15 residues. V shed 3 bases, J shed 4 bases, and the junction held 6 bases outside the gene matches. CDR1 SGHAT and CDR2 FQNNGV come from the germline V gene. The CDR3 reads CASSFGGGRADTQYF. The CDR3 DNA reads as TGTGCCAGCAGCTTCGGCGGGGGGAGGGCAGATACGCAGTATTTT.

V is TRBV7-3 and J is TRBJ1-5; no reliable D call. V lost 4 bases and J 6 bases, leaving 10 bases between the germline ends. The length of the CDR3 is 13 residues. Per the germline V gene, CDR1 is SGHTA and CDR2 is FQGTGA. The CDR3 loop is CASSSSAGQPQHF. CDR3 sequence (DNA): TGTGCCAGCAGCTCGAGCGCGGGTCAGCCCCAGCATTTT.

The V and J genes are TRBV9 and TRBJ2-7; 7 positions agree with TRBD1. Germline CDR1 and CDR2: SGDLS and YYNGEE. The CDR3 loop spans 15 amino acids. Unmatched junction bases numbered 7, after V lost 0 bases and J lost 4 bases. This chain's CDR3 is CASSVGPGGKYEQYF. In DNA, the CDR3 is TGTGCCAGCAGCGTAGGTCCAGGGGGTAAATACGAGCAGTACTTC. The whole variable domain, remainder taken from reference TRBV9 and TRBJ2-7, is DSGVTQTPKHLITATGQRVTLRCSPRSGDLSVYWYQQSLDQGLQFLIQYYNGEERAKGNILERFSAQQFPDLHSELNLSSLELGDSALYFCASSVGPGGKYEQYFGPGTRLTVT.

The chain employs TRBV14 and TRBJ2-1; 8 nucleotides line up with TRBD2. After removal of 0 bases from V and 8 bases from J, the junction contained 9 bases not matched to a gene. CDR1 is SGHDN and CDR2 is FVKESK in the germline V gene. The CDR3 has 16 residues. CDR3 nucleotide sequence: TGTGCCAGCAGCCAAGAGTCGGGGGGGCCCAGACATGAGCAGTTCTTC. This sequence encodes CASSQESGGPRHEQFF.

Comments on this clone: Germline and junction disagree at one end, which may indicate a read error. This sequence joins TRBV7-7 and TRBJ2-5, with 10 bases matching TRBD1. The germline V gene has CDR1 SSHAT and CDR2 FNYEAQ (reference sequence). This CDR3 has 16 amino acids. The DNA for the CDR3 is TGTGCTAGCAGCTTGGACAGGGGGGGCCCGGAAGAGACCCAGTACTTC. Encoded protein: CASSLDRGGPEETQYF.

The CDR3 protein is CASSATSLLPNEQFF. The CDR3 bases are TGTGCCAGTAGTGCGACTAGCCTCCTACCTAATGAGCAGTTCTTC. The chain carries TRBV19 and TRBJ2-1, with TRBD2 identical over 7 bases. CDR3 length equals 15 residues. Germline CDR1 is LNHDA and CDR2 is SQIVND (reference sequence). V gave up 5 bases and J gave up 7 bases; unmatched junction bases: 11.

This clone was counted between two and nine times. This chain joins TRBV4-2 and TRBJ2-3; D possibly corresponds to TRBD2 (6 bases). The CDR3 length is 15 residues. The germline V gene has CDR1 LGHNA and CDR2 YNFKEQ. Trimming took 4 bases from V and 2 from J, leaving 13 bases between them. The CDR3 DNA is TGTGCCAGCAGCCTCGTCGGGGGAACCACAGATACGCAGTATTTT. This encodes CASSLVGGTTDTQYF.

With regard to this clone: Within the sample, other DNA sequences also encode this same CDR3. The genes are TRBV25-1 and TRBJ2-5; 16 bases are a match to TRBD2. Unmatched junction bases numbered 6, after V lost 1 base and J lost 7 bases. Germline loops: CDR1 MGHDK, CDR2 SYGVNS. The CDR3 runs to 17 residues. This chain's CDR3 is CASSEWGTSGGVGTQYF. CDR3 nucleotides: TGTGCCAGCAGTGAATGGGGGACTAGCGGGGGGGTGGGGACCCAGTACTTC. Full variable domain (remainder filled in from reference TRBV25-1 and TRBJ2-5): EADIYQTPRYLVIGTGKKITLECSQTMGHDKMYWYQQDPGMELHLIHYSYGVNSTEKGDLSSESTVSRIRTEHFPLTLESARPSHTSQYLCASSEWGTSGGVGTQYFGPGTRLLVL.

This chain connects TRBV7-6 to TRBJ2-5; D gene unclear. The CDR3 runs 12 residues. From germline, CDR1 is SGHVS and CDR2 FNYEAQ. V lost 0 bases and J lost 5, with 4 bases in between. CDR3 loop: CASSLAGETQYF. DNA of the CDR3: TGTGCCAGCAGCTTAGCGGGGGAGACCCAGTACTTC. Full variable domain (remainder filled in from reference TRBV7-6 and TRBJ2-5): GAGVSQSPRYKVTKRGQDVALRCDPISGHVSLYWYRQALGQGPEFLTYFNYEAQQDKSGLPNDRFSAERPEGSISTLTIQRTEQRDSAMYRCASSLAGETQYFGPGTRLLVL.

This chain uses TRBV19 with TRBJ1-2, with D perhaps matching TRBD1 (6 bases). V was cut by 1 base and J by 8 bases, with 14 bases left in between. Germline CDR1 reads LNHDA; CDR2 reads SQIVND (reference sequence). The CDR3 loop spans 14 amino acids. The CDR3 sequence is CASSIAVVRGGYTF. CDR3 bases: TGTGCCAGTAGTATAGCCGTAGTCAGGGGCGGCTACACCTTC.

The chain employs TRBV13 and TRBJ2-3, with a tentative D call TRBD1 (5 bases). This CDR3 is built from 15 residues. Germline V CDR1 and CDR2: PRHDT, FYEKMQ (reference sequence). V was pared by 5 bases and J by 2 bases, with 14 bases between. The CDR3 DNA sequence: TGTGCCAGCAGCGGGCGAGACAGTTTCACAGATACGCAGTATTTT. Its translation: CASSGRDSFTDTQYF.

The chain links TRBV6-4 to TRBJ2-2; 9 positions match TRBD2. This CDR3 region has 15 residues. J lost 1 base, V lost 3 bases, and 0 bases had no gene match. The germline CDR1 and CDR2 sequences are MRHNA and SNTAGT. The CDR3 region has the DNA TGTGCCAGCAGTGAGACTAGCGGGAACACCGGGGAGCTGTTTTTT. Translated: CASSETSGNTGELFF.

This chain uses TRBV7-3 with TRBJ2-2; D is possibly TRBD1 or TRBD2 (5 bases each). V lost 5 bases to trimming and J lost 0 bases, with 16 bases between them. Germline CDR1 and CDR2: SGHTA and FQGTGA. This CDR3 contains 17 residues. Written as DNA, the CDR3 is TGTGCCAGCAGCCGAGTGGGGGTTGGGTCGAACACCGGGGAGCTGTTTTTT. It specifies CASSRVGVGSNTGELFF.

The chain has TRBV6-5 and TRBJ2-5; D perhaps matches TRBD1 (6 bases). With the DNA end fitting TRBJ2-7 better, the J assignment may be wrong. Germline CDR1 reads MNHEY; CDR2 reads SVGAGI. The CDR3 has 14 amino acids. The CDR3 loop reads CASKPRTATYEQYF. The CDR3 bases are TGTGCCAGCAAACCACGGACAGCTACCTACGAGCAGTACTTC.

Here the CDR3 DNA reads TGTGCCAGCAGCTCCAGTGGGGTCTATGGCTACACCTTC. Protein product: CASSSSGVYGYTF. The V call is TRBV5-6, the J call TRBJ1-2; D remains ambiguous. Germline V CDR1 and CDR2: SGHDT, YYEEEE. The V and J ends lost 3 bases and 4 bases respectively, with 10 bases between them. The CDR3 has 13 residues. Using reference TRBV5-6 and TRBJ1-2 for the parts outside the CDR3, the full variable domain is DAGVTQSPTHLIKTRGQQVTLRCSPKSGHDTVSWYQQALGQGPQFIFQYYEEEERQRGNFPDRFSGHQFPNYSSELNVNALLLGDSALYLCASSSSGVYGYTFGSGTRLTVV.

The gene calls are TRBV4-1 and TRBJ2-1; 12 bases align to TRBD2. J lost 2 bases, V lost 4 bases, and 9 bases had no gene match. The germline V gene has CDR1 MGHRA and CDR2 YSYEKL. The CDR3 totals 18 residues. CDR3 sequence reads: CASSPRTSGNMAYNEQFF. DNA for the CDR3: TGCGCCAGCAGCCCCAGGACTAGCGGGAACATGGCCTACAATGAGCAGTTCTTC.

This chain uses TRBV5-1 with TRBJ2-7; D may be TRBD1 or TRBD2 (5 bases each). Trimming stripped 0 bases from V and 4 bases from J, with 17 bases between. CDR1 and CDR2 (germline): SGHRS, YFSETQ. This CDR3 is 16 amino acids long. The CDR3 region is CASSLGSRDGAYEQYF. For the CDR3, the DNA is TGCGCCAGCAGCTTGGGGTCCCGGGACGGGGCGTACGAGCAGTACTTC.